This T cell receptor (beta chain) was obtained from a study of T cell responses to AZD1222 COVID-19 vaccine. The CDR3 has 15 amino acids. Trimming cost V 6 bases and J 1 base; bases outside gene matches: 6. CDR1 and CDR2 from the germline V gene are MDHEN and SYDVKM. Method: immunoSEQ multiplex PCR; TCRdb's copy keeps in-frame clones and lacks some. The profile covers approximately 98,000 clones, with approximately 89% appearing a single time and approximately 3.1% taken by the ten largest. The clonotype was recovered from an adult in good health. The chain joins TRBV28 to TRBJ1-2; 9 bases fit TRBD1. The sample was peripheral blood, taken on day 0 of MenACWY control vaccination. DNA of the CDR3: TGTGCCAGCAGCCTTACAGGGGGCTTTAACTATGGCTACACCTTC. Its translation is CASSLTGGFNYGYTF.